The 5 T cell receptor beta chains below all came from one sample that was sequenced in a study of T-cell memory formation after mild COVID-19 (dated by TCRdb to the early 2020s). The library was made by 5' RACE. Sequencing was carried out with an Illumina NovaSeq 6000. Using fastp at Q25 and MiXCR, TCRdb reprocessed the public reads and kept productive beta chains. Under each unique CDR3 protein, matching rows form one entry showing the most common genes and DNA. The sample profile shows about 440,000 distinct CDR3 sequences; approximately 20% of them were found once. 7.5% to 9.5% of the sample is in the top ten clones. Sequenced: PBMCs or a T cell subset sorted from them (not recorded which). These receptors all stem from an adult woman who had mild COVID-19 (a few samples of this study predate the infection). The sample titles of this study are shuffled in the database, so cell type and time point are left out; the donor was told from shared clones.

The gene calls are TRBV12-3 or TRBV12-4 and TRBJ2-5; 9 nucleotides align to TRBD2. This CDR3 has 14 amino acids. J lost 3 bases, V lost 6 bases, and 5 bases had no gene match. CDR3 DNA: TGTGCCAGCAGCCTAGCGGGAAGCGAAGAGACCCAGTACTTC. Its translation is CASSLAGSEETQYF.

The rearrangement uses TRBV12-3 or TRBV12-4 and TRBJ2-7; D not certain. The V end lost 5 bases, the J end lost 6 bases, and 14 bases lay between the germline ends. This CDR3 has 13 amino acids. The CDR3 region is CASSPTSLVEQYF. DNA of the CDR3: TGTGCCAGCAGTCCCACCAGCCTGGTCGAGCAGTACTTC.

V and J are TRBV5-1 and TRBJ2-2, with 9 positions matching TRBD1. Germline V gene data show CDR1 as SGHRS and CDR2 as YFSETQ. J lost 7 bases, V lost 3 bases, and 7 bases had no gene match. CDR3 length equals 15 residues. CDR3 protein: CASSSTGGANGELFF. Written as DNA, the CDR3 is TGCGCCAGCAGCTCGACAGGGGGAGCGAACGGGGAGCTGTTTTTT.

This clonotype was picked up a small number of times. V usage is TRBV6-6 and J usage is TRBJ1-2; tentative D call: TRBD1 (5 bases). The V end lost 3 bases, the J end lost 6 bases, and 14 bases lay between the germline ends. Germline CDR1 is MNHNY and CDR2 is SVGAGI (reference sequence). This CDR3 is 14 amino acids long. The CDR3, as DNA: TGTGCCAGCAGTTATTCTTGGGGCGCGGATGGCTACACCTTC. Translation gives CASSYSWGADGYTF.

The chain is built from TRBV7-9 and TRBJ1-6; D uncertain. The CDR3 loop spans 11 amino acids. The germline gives CDR1 SEHNR, CDR2 FQNEAQ (reference sequence). The V end was cut by 2 bases, the J end by 9 bases, with 2 bases between. The CDR3 region has the DNA TGTGCCAGCAGCTTAACTTCACCCCTCCACTTT. This encodes CASSLTSPLHF.